One and the same sample provided the 21 T cell receptor beta chains below, sequenced in a study of patients and donors after allogeneic stem cell transplantation. MiXCR, applied by TCRdb to the RT-PCR reads, yields one record per CDR3 protein. The table includes about 410,000 distinct CDR3 sequences, more than 15% detected once. Specimen: blood, either unsorted or a sorted T cell fraction (not recorded which). Receptor source: a human donor who was either an allogeneic HSCT recipient or a stem cell or donor lymphocyte infusion donor (not recorded which). It is not recorded whose cells these are; they may come from a transplant donor.

The table lists this clonotype with a few counts. This chain joins TRBV28 and TRBJ2-2, with no clear D. The V end was cut by 5 bases, the J end by 6 bases, with 13 bases between. CDR1 and CDR2 (germline): MDHEN, SYDVKM. The CDR3 is 14 residues long. The CDR3 region is CASSILTRPGELFF. The DNA for the CDR3 is TGTGCCAGCAGTATCTTGACCCGCCCCGGGGAGCTGTTTTTT. Based on the CDR3 plus reference TRBV28 and TRBJ2-2, the full variable domain is DVKVTQSSRYLVKRTGEKVFLECVQDMDHENMFWYRQDPGLGLRLIYFSYDVKMKEKGDIPEGYSVSREKKERFSLILESASTNQTSMYLCASSILTRPGELFFGEGSRLTVL.

V gene TRBV21-1 combines with J gene TRBJ2-5; the table's D call of TRBD2 was not tested on the DNA. TRBV21-1 is tagged as a pseudogene. There are 15 residues in the CDR3. The CDR3 loop reads CASSAETRGRETQYF. CDR3 coding DNA: TGTGCCAGCAGTGCCGAGACTAGGGGTAGGGAGACCCAGTACTTC.

In this sample, this clonotype turned up a few times. The rearrangement links TRBV20-1 to TRBJ2-7; 7 nucleotides match TRBD1. V shed 0 bases, J shed 5 bases, and the junction held 10 bases outside the gene matches. Germline V lookup: CDR1 DFQATT, CDR2 SNEGSKA (reference sequence). This CDR3 region has 15 residues. This chain's CDR3 is CSARDAGQALNEQYF. The CDR3 DNA follows: TGCAGTGCTAGAGATGCCGGACAGGCACTGAACGAGCAGTACTTC.

V gene TRBV28 combines with J gene TRBJ2-7; D possibly uses TRBD1 or TRBD2 (5 bases each). Trimming removed 6 bases from V and 3 bases from J, with 15 bases in between. Germline V lookup: CDR1 MDHEN, CDR2 SYDVKM. The CDR3 extends over 14 amino acids. CDR3 protein: CASSEGSLIYEQYF. In DNA, the CDR3 is TGTGCCAGCAGCGAGGGGTCACTAATCTACGAGCAGTACTTC.

This clonotype was seen repeatedly, ten times or more. The rearrangement uses TRBV10-2 and TRBJ2-1; TRBD1 matches 7 bases. The J segment lost 6 bases and the V segment lost 6 bases, leaving 8 bases of the junction unmatched. Germline CDR1 WSHSY, CDR2 SAAADI. The CDR3 sequence is 14 residues long. The chain's CDR3 is CASRVKQGTNEQFF. The DNA for the CDR3 is TGCGCCAGCAGGGTAAAACAGGGGACCAATGAGCAGTTCTTC.

This chain connects TRBV29-1 to TRBJ2-5; TRBD1 aligns across 9 bases. The CDR3 is 13 residues long. Trimming removed 3 bases from V and 5 bases from J; junction bases left unmatched: 4. Germline V gene data show CDR1 as SQVTM and CDR2 as ANQGSEA. CDR3 sequence reads: CSVDTGGLETQYF. DNA for the CDR3: TGCAGCGTTGATACAGGGGGCCTTGAGACCCAGTACTTC.

This clonotype was observed a few times. The chain combines TRBV3-1 with TRBJ1-2; no reliable D call. The CDR3 has 12 residues. Germline CDR1 reads LGHDT; CDR2 reads YNNKEL (reference sequence). The V end lost 1 base, the J end lost 7 bases, and 7 bases lay between the germline ends. The chain's CDR3 is CASSQGVRGYTF. CDR3 DNA sequence: TGTGCCAGCAGCCAAGGTGTCCGTGGCTACACCTTC.

The chain is built from TRBV6-2 or TRBV6-3 and TRBJ2-1; possible D gene TRBD2, 5 bases. Trimming cost V 2 bases and J 8 bases, with 10 bases left between them. Looked up from germline, CDR1 is MNHEY and CDR2 is SVGEGT. This CDR3 contains 13 residues. The CDR3 is CASSYGGYYEQFF. The CDR3 nucleotides are TGTGCCAGCAGTTACGGCGGGTATTATGAGCAGTTCTTC.

In this sample, this clonotype turned up a few times. This chain connects TRBV4-2 to TRBJ2-2; D may match TRBD1 or TRBD2 (5 bases each). The length of the CDR3 is 17 residues. CDR1 and CDR2 from the germline V gene are LGHNA and YNFKEQ. V was clipped by 4 bases and J by 3 bases, with 18 bases between them. The CDR3 DNA reads TGTGCCAGCAGCCGCTCCGAGGGGCACGTGTACACCGGGGAGCTGTTTTTT. This translates into CASSRSEGHVYTGELFF.

The V and J genes are TRBV4-2 and TRBJ1-1; D ambiguous. Germline V gene data show CDR1 as LGHNA and CDR2 as YNFKEQ. The CDR3 contains 11 residues. Between the trimmed V and J ends, which lost 0 bases and 11 bases, there was a span of 7 bases. The CDR3 DNA is TGTGCCAGCAGCCAAGAGGTCGTGGCTTTCTTT. It encodes CASSQEVVAFF.

The table lists this clonotype with a few counts. V gene TRBV16 combines with J gene TRBJ1-2, with unresolved D. Trimming shortened V by 1 base and J by 2 bases, and 14 bases separated the two germline ends. This CDR3 is 16 amino acids long. CDR1 KGHSY and CDR2 FQNENV come from the germline V gene. The CDR3 sequence is CASSQLSPEKNYGYTF. The CDR3 DNA sequence: TGTGCCAGCAGCCAATTATCTCCCGAAAAGAACTATGGCTACACCTTC.

This clonotype was detected only a few times. The J gene is TRBJ2-4, the V gene TRBV20-1, with a possible D match to TRBD2 (6 bases). Trimming shortened V by 7 bases and J by 2 bases, and 12 bases separated the two germline ends. The CDR3 spans 13 residues. The V gene's germline CDR1 is DFQATT and CDR2 SNEGSKA (reference sequence). This chain's CDR3 is CSGWRGPKNIQYF. CDR3 DNA: TGCAGTGGGTGGCGGGGTCCCAAAAACATTCAGTACTTC.

The chain joins TRBV5-1 to TRBJ1-5, with TRBD1 matching over 7 bases. There are 14 residues in the CDR3. Trimming cost V 4 bases and J 6 bases; bases outside gene matches: 7. CDR1 and CDR2 from the germline V gene are SGHRS and YFSETQ. CDR3 in amino acids: CASSPGTEGQPQHF. The CDR3 region has the DNA TGCGCCAGCAGCCCGGGGACAGAAGGTCAGCCCCAGCATTTT.

This clonotype was seen a few times. V gene TRBV27 combines with J gene TRBJ1-5, with D possibly matching TRBD1 (6 bases). Germline CDR1 is MNHEY and CDR2 is SMNVEV (reference sequence). Trimming shortened V by 5 bases and J by 0 bases, and 11 bases separated the two germline ends. The CDR3 consists of 15 residues. This chain's CDR3 is CASSHKGHSNQPQHF. CDR3 DNA sequence: TGTGCCAGCAGTCACAAGGGACATAGCAATCAGCCCCAGCATTTT.

The J gene is TRBJ2-1, the V gene TRBV24-1; 10 nucleotides match TRBD2. CDR3 length: 15 residues. With V trimmed by 0 bases and J by 8 bases, 3 bases remained unmatched. Germline CDR1 is KGHDR and CDR2 is SFDVKD. The CDR3 reads CATSDLGTSVDEQFF. In DNA form, the CDR3 reads TGTGCCACCAGTGATTTGGGGACTAGCGTAGATGAGCAGTTCTTC.

This clonotype was found a few times. The chain uses TRBV7-3 and TRBJ2-2; D uncertain. Trimming took off 1 base at V and 3 bases at J, with 6 bases between the two ends. The CDR3 covers 14 residues. Germline assignment: CDR1 SGHTA and CDR2 FQGTGA. The CDR3: CASSLSHHTGELFF. Written as DNA, the CDR3 is TGTGCCAGCAGCTTAAGCCATCACACCGGGGAGCTGTTTTTT.

This clonotype was detected a few times. CDR3 region: CAIRRGRWGGKLFF. The CDR3 DNA is TGCGCCATTCGAAGGGGGCGCTGGGGCGGAAAACTGTTTTTT. J is TRBJ1-4 and V is TRBV4-1, with TRBD1 identical over 7 bases. The CDR3 consists of 14 residues. CDR1 MGHRA and CDR2 YSYEKL come from the germline V gene. Trimming removed 10 bases from V and 10 bases from J; junction bases left unmatched: 15.

This clonotype came up a few times. V gene TRBV12-3 or TRBV12-4 combines with J gene TRBJ2-2, with 11 positions matching TRBD1. J lost 7 bases, V lost 8 bases, and 12 bases had no gene match. This CDR3 contains 16 residues. The CDR3 coding sequence is TGTGCCAGCGGAAGGACAGGGGGCGCACGGATCGGGGAGCTGTTTTTT. Protein sequence: CASGRTGGARIGELFF.

The chain recombines TRBV29-1 with TRBJ2-2; D might be TRBD2 (6 bases). Germline loops: CDR1 SQVTM, CDR2 ANQGSEA. This CDR3 has 12 amino acids. Trimming took off 4 bases at V and 7 bases at J, with 10 bases between the two ends. This CDR3 is CSVVVGGGELFF. The CDR3 DNA reads TGCAGCGTTGTAGTGGGGGGCGGGGAGCTGTTTTTT.

The chain links TRBV7-2 to TRBJ2-7; TRBD2 might be the D (5 bases). The germline CDR1 and CDR2 sequences are SGHTA and FQGNSA. V was trimmed by 1 base and J by 12 bases, leaving 19 bases between them. This CDR3 comprises 14 residues. DNA of the CDR3: TGTGCCAGCAGCTTAGGCGCGGGCAGCAGGCACTTGTACTTC. Amino acid sequence: CASSLGAGSRHLYF.

This clonotype was recorded many times. Here the CDR3 reads CASSSFTGANYGYTF. CDR3 DNA: TGTGCCAGCAGCTCATTCACAGGGGCCAACTATGGCTACACCTTC. The chain employs TRBV12-3 or TRBV12-4 and TRBJ1-2; 7 bases map to TRBD1. Trimming at V came to 6 bases and at J to 2 bases, leaving 9 bases not matched to a gene. CDR3 length equals 15 residues.